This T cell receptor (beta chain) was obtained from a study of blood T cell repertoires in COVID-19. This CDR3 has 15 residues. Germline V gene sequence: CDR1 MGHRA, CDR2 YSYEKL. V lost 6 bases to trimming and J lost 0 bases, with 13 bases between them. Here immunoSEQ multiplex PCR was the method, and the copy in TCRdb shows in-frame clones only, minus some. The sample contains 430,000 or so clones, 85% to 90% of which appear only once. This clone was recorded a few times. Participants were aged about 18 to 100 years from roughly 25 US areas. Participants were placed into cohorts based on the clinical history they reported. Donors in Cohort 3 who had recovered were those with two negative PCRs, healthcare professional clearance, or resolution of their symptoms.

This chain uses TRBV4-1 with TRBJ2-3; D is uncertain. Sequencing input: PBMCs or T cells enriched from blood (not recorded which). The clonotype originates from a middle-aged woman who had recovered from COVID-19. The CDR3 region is CASSQSTRSTDTQYF. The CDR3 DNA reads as TGCGCCAGCAGTCAATCAACTCGAAGCACAGATACGCAGTATTTT.